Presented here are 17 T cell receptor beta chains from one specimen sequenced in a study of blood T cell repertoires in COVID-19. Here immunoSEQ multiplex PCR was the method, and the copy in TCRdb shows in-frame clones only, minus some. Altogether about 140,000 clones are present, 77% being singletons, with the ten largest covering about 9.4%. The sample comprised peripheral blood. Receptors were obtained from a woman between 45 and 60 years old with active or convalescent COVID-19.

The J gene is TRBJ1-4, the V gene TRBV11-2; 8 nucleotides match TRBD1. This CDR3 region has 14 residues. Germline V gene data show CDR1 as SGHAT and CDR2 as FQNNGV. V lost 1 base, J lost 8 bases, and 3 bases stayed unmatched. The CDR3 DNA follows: TGTGCCAGCAGCTTAGGACAGGGGTTCGAAAAACTGTTTTTT. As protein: CASSLGQGFEKLFF.

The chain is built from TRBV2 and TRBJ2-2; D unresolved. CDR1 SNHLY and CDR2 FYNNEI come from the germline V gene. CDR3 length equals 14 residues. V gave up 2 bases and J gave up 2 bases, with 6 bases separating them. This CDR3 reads CASSETSNTGELFF. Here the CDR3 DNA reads TGTGCCAGCAGTGAAACTTCTAACACCGGGGAGCTGTTTTTT. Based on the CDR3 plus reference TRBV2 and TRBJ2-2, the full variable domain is EPEVTQTPSHQVTQMGQEVILRCVPISNHLYFYWYRQILGQKVEFLVSFYNNEISEKSEIFDDQFSVERPDGSNFTLKIRSTKLEDSAMYFCASSETSNTGELFFGEGSRLTVL.

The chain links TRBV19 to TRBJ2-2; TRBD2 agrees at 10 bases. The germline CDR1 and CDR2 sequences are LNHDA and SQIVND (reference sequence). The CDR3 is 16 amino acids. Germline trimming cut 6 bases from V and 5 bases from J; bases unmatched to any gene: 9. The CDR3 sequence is CASRPSSGRGTGELFF. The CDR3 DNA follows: TGTGCCAGTAGACCCTCTAGCGGGAGAGGAACCGGGGAGCTGTTTTTT.

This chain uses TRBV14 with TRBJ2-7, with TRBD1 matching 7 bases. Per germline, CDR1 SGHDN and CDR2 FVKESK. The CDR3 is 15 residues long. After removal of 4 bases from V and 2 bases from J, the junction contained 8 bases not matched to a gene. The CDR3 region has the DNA TGTGCCAGCAGCCCCCTGGGGACAGTAACCTACGAGCAGTACTTC. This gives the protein CASSPLGTVTYEQYF.

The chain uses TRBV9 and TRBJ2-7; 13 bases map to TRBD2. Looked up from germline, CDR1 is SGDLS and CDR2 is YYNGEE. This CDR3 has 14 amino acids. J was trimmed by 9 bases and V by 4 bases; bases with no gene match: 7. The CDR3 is CASSLGLAGEVQYF. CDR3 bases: TGTGCCAGCAGCTTAGGACTAGCGGGAGAGGTGCAGTACTTC.

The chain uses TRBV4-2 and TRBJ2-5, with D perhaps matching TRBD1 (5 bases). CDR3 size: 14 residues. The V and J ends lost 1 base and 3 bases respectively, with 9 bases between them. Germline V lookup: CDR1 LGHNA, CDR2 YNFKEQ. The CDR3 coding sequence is TGTGCCAGCAGCCAAGTGGAAGGGGAAGAGACCCAGTACTTC. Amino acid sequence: CASSQVEGEETQYF.

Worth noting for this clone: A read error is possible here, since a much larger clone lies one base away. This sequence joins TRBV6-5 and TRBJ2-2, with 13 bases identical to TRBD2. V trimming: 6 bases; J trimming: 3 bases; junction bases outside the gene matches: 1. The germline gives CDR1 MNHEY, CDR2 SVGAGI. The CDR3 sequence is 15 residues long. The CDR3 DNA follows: TGTGCCAGCAGGGGGACTAGCGGGGACACCGGGGAGCTGTTTTTT. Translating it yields CASRGTSGDTGELFF.

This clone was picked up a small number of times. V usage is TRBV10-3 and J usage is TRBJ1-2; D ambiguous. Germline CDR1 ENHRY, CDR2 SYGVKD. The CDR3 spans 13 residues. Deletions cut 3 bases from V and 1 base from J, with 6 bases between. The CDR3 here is CAISDFGNYGYTF. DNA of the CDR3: TGTGCCATCAGTGATTTCGGTAACTATGGCTACACCTTC.

The CDR3 nucleotides read TGTGCCAGCAGCTTATGGGGCCCATCTAACTATGGCTACACCTTC. It codes for CASSLWGPSNYGYTF. V and J are TRBV7-9 and TRBJ1-2, with a possible D match to TRBD1 (5 bases). Trimming took off 2 bases at V and 0 bases at J, with 10 bases between the two ends. The CDR3 has 15 amino acids. CDR1 SEHNR and CDR2 FQNEAQ come from the germline V gene (reference sequence).

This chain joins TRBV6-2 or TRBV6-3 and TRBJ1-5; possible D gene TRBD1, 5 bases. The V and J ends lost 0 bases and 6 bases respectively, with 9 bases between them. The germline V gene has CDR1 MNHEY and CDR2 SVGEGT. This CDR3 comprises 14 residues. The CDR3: CASSYSDRIQPQHF. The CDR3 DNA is TGTGCCAGCAGTTACTCAGACAGAATTCAGCCCCAGCATTTT.

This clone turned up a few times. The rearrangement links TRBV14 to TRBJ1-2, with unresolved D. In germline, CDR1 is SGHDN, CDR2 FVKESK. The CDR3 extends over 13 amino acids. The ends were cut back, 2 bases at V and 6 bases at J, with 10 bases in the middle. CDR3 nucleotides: TGTGCCAGCAGCCAATCTCGTGCTAATGGCTACACCTTC. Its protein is CASSQSRANGYTF. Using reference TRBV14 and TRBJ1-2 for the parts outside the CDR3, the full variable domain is EAGVTQFPSHSVIEKGQTVTLRCDPISGHDNLYWYRRVMGKEIKFLLHFVKESKQDESGMPNNRFLAERTGGTYSTLKVQPAELEDSGVYFCASSQSRANGYTFGSGTRLTVV.

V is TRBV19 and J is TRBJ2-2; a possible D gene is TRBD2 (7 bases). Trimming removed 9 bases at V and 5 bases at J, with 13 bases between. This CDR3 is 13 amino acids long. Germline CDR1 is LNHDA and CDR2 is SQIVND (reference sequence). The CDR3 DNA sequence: TGTGCCAGCACGAGGGGGGGGACCGGGGAGCTGTTTTTT. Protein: CASTRGGTGELFF.

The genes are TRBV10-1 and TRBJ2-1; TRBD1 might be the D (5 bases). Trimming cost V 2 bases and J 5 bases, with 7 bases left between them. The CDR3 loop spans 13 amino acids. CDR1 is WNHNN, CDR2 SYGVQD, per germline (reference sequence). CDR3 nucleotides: TGCGCCAGCAGTGAGGAGACAGACAATGAGCAGTTCTTC. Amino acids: CASSEETDNEQFF.

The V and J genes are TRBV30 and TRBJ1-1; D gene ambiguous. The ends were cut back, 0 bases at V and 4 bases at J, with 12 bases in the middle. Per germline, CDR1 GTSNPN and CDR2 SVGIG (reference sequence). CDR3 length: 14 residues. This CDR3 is CAWSVGQATTEAFF. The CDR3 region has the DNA TGTGCCTGGAGTGTTGGGCAGGCGACCACTGAAGCTTTCTTT.

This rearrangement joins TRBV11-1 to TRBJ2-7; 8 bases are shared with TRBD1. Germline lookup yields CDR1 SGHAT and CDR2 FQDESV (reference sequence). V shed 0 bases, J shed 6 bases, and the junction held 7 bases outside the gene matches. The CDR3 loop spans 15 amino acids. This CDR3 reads CASSLAGQGIGEQYF. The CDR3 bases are TGTGCCAGCAGCTTAGCCGGACAGGGCATAGGCGAGCAGTACTTC.

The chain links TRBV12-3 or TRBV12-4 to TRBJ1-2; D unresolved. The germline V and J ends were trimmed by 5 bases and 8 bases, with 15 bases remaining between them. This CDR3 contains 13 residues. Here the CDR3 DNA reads TGTGCCAGCAGTCTTGGCGGGCTGTGGGGCTACACCTTC. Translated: CASSLGGLWGYTF.

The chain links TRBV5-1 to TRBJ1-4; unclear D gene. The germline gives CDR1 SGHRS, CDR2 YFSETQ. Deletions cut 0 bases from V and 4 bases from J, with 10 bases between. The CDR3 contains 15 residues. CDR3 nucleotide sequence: TGCGCCAGCAGCTTGGATCGTGGCCTTAATGAAAAACTGTTTTTT. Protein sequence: CASSLDRGLNEKLFF.